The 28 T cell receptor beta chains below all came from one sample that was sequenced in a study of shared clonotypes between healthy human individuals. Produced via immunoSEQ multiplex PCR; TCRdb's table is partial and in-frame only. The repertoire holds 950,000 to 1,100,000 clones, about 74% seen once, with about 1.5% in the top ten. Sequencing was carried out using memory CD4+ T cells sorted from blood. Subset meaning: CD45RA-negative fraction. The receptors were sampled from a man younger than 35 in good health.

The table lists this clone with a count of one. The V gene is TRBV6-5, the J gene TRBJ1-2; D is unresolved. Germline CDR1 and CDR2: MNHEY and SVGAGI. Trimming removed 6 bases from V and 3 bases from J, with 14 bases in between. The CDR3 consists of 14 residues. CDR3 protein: CASRKSGVDYGYTF. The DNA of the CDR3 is TGTGCCAGCAGGAAGTCGGGCGTCGACTATGGCTACACCTTC.

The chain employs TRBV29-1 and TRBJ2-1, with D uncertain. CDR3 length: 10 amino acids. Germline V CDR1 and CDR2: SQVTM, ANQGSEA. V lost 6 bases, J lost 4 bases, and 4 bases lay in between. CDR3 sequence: CSVIYNEQFF. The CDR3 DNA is TGCAGCGTAATATACAATGAGCAGTTCTTC.

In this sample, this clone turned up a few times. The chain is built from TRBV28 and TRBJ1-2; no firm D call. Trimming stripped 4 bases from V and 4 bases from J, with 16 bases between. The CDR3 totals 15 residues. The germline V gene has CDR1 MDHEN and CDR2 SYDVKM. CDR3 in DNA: TGTGCCAGCAGTTCCCCTCAGGCAGGCCTCTATGGCTACACCTTC. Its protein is CASSSPQAGLYGYTF.

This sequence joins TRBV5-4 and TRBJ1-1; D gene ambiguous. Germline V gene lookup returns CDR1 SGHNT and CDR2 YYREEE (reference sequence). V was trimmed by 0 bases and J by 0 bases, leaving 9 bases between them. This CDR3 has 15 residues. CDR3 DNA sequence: TGTGCCAGCAGCTTGGTTCCGGACTTGAACACTGAAGCTTTCTTT. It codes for CASSLVPDLNTEAFF.

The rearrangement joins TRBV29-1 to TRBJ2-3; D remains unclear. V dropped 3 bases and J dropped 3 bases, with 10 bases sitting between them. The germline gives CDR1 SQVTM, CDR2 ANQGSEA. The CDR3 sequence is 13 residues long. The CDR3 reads CSVEIPATDTQYF. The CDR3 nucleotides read TGCAGCGTTGAGATCCCAGCAACAGATACGCAGTATTTT.

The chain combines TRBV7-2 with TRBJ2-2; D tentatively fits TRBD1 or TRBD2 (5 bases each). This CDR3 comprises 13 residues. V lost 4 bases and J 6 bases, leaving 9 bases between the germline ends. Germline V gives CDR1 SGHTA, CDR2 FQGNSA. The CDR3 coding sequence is TGTGCCAGCAGCTCGGGGCAGTCCGGGGAGCTGTTTTTT. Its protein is CASSSGQSGELFF.

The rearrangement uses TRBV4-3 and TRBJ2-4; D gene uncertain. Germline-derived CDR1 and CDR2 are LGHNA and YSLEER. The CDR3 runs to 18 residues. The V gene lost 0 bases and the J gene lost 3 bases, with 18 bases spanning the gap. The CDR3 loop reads CASSQDLDIGSGKNIQYF. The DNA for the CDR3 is TGCGCCAGCAGCCAAGATCTAGATATAGGGTCGGGCAAAAACATTCAGTACTTC.

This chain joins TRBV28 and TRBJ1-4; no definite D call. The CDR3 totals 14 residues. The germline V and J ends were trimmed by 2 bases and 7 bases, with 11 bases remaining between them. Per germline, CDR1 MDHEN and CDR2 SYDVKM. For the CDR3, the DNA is TGTGCCAGCAGTTTAGCGCCCTTAGTTGAAAAACTGTTTTTT. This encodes CASSLAPLVEKLFF.

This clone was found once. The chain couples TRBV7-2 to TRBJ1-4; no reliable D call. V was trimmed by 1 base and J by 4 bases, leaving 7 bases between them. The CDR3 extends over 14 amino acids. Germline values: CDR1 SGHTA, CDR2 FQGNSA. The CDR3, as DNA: TGTGCCAGCAGCTTAGACAGCCTTAATGAAAAACTGTTTTTT. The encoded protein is CASSLDSLNEKLFF.

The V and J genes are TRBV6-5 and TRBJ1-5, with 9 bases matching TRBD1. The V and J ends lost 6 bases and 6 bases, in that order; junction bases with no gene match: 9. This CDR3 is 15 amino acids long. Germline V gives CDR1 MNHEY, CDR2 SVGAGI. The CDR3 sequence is CASRKTGTGIQPQHF. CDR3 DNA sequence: TGTGCCAGCAGAAAAACCGGGACAGGGATTCAGCCCCAGCATTTT.

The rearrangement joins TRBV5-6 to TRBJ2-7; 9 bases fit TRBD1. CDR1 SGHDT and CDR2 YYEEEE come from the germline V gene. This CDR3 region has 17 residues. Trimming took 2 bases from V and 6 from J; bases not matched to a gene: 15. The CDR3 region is CASSFGTPGQGFVEQYF. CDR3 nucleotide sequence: TGTGCCAGCAGCTTCGGGACACCGGGACAGGGATTTGTCGAGCAGTACTTC.

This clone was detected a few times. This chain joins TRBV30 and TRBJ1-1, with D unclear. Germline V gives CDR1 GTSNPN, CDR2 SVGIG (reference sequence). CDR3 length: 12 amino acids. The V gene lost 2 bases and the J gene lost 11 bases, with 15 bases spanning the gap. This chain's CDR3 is CAWSTPWSRAFF. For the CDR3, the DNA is TGTGCCTGGAGTACCCCGTGGAGCCGGGCTTTCTTT.

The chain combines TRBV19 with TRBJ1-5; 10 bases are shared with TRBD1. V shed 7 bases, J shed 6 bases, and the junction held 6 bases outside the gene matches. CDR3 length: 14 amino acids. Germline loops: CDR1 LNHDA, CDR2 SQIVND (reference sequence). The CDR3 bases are TGTGCCAGTATTGACAGGGGGCGAATTCAGCCCCAGCATTTT. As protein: CASIDRGRIQPQHF.

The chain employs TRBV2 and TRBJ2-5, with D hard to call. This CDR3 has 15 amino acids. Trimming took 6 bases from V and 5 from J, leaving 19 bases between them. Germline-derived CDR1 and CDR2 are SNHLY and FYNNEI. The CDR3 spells CASSQQDAARETQYF. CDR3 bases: TGTGCCAGCAGCCAGCAGGATGCGGCTCGGGAGACCCAGTACTTC.

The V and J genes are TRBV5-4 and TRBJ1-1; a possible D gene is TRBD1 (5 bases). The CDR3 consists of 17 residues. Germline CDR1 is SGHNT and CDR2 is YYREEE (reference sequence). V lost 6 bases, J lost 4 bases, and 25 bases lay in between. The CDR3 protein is CASTPDGGPTGGTEAFF. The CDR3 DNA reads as TGTGCCAGCACCCCGGACGGGGGTCCTACTGGGGGCACTGAAGCTTTCTTT.

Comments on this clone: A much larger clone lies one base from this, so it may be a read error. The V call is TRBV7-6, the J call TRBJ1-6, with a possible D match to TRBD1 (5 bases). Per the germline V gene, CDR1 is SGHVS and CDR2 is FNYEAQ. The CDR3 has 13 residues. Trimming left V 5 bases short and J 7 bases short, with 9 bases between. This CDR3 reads CASSPDKNSPLHF. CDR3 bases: TGTGCCAGCAGCCCGGACAAGAATTCACCCCTCCACTTT.

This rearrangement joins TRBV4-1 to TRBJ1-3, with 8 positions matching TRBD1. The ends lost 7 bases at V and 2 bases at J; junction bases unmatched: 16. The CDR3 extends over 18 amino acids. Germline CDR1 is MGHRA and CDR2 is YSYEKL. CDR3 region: CASNPTKLQGGPGNTIYF. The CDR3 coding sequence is TGCGCCAGCAACCCAACTAAACTACAGGGGGGACCTGGAAACACCATATATTTT.

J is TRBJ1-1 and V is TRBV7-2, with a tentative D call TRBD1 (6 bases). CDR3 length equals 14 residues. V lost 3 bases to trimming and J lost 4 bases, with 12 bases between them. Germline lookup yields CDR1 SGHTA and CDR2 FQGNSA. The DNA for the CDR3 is TGTGCCAGCAGCTTTTCACAGGGAGGCACTGAAGCTTTCTTT. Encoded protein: CASSFSQGGTEAFF.

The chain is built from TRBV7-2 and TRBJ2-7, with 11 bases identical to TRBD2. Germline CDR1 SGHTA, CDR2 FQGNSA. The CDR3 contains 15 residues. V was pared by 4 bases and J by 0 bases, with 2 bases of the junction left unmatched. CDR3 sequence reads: CASSSGTSGSYEQYF. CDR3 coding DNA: TGTGCCAGCAGCTCGGGGACTAGCGGCTCCTACGAGCAGTACTTC.

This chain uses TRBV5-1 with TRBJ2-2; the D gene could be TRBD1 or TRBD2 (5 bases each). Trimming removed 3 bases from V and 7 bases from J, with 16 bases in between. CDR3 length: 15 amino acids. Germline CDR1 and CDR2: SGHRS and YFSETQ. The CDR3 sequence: CASSSLPGLGGELFF. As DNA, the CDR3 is TGCGCCAGCAGCTCGCTTCCGGGGCTTGGCGGGGAGCTGTTTTTT.

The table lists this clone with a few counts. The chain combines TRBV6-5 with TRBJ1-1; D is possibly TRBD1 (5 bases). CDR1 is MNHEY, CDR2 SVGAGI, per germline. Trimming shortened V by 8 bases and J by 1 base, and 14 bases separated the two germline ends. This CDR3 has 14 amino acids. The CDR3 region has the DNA TGTGCCAGCGGGAGCCTCGGGGGGAACACTGAAGCTTTCTTT. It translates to CASGSLGGNTEAFF.

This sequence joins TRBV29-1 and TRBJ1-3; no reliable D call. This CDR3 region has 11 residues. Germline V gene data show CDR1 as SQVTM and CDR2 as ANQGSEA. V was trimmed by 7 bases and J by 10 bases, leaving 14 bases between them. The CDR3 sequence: CSAHGGKTIYF. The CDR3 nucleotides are TGCAGCGCACATGGCGGTAAGACCATATATTTT.

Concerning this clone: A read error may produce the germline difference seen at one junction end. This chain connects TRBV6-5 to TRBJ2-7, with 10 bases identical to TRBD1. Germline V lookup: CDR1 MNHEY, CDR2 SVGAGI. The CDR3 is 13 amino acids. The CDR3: CATRTGGTYGQYF. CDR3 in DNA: TGTGCCACCAGGACAGGGGGGACCTACGGGCAGTACTTC.

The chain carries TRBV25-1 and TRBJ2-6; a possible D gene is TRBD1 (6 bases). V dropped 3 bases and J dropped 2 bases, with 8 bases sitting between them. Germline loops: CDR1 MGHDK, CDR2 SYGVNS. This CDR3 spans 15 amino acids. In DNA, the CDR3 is TGTGCCAGCAGTGACCGGGACACTGGGGCCAACGTCCTGACTTTC. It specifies CASSDRDTGANVLTF.

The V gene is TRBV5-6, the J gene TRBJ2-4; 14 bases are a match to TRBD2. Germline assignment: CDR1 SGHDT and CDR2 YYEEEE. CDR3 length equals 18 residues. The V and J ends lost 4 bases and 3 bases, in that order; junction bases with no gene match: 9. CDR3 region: CASSPRLAGGNNKNIQYF. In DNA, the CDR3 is TGTGCCAGCAGCCCCCGACTAGCGGGAGGGAATAACAAAAACATTCAGTACTTC.

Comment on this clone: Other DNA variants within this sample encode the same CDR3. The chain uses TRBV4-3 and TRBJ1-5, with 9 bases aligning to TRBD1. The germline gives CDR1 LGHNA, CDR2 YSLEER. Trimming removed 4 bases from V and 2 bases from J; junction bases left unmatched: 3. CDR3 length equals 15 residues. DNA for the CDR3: TGCGCCAGCAGCCCGTGGACAGGGGGCAATCAGCCCCAGCATTTT. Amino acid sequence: CASSPWTGGNQPQHF.

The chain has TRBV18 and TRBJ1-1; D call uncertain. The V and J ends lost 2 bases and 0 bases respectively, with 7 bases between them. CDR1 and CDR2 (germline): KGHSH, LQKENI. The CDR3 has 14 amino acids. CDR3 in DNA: TGTGCCAGCTCACCATTGGCATTGAACACTGAAGCTTTCTTT. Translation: CASSPLALNTEAFF.

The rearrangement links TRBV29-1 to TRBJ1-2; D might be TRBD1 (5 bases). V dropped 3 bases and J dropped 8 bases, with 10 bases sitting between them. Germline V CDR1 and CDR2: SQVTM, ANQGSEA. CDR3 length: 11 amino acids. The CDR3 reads CSVDPREGYTF. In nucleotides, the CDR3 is TGCAGCGTTGATCCCAGGGAAGGCTACACCTTC.